This T cell receptor beta chain originates from a study of cytomegalovirus exposure and HLA in healthy donors. Study overall: The roughly 660 first-cohort repertoires shared a platform with the approximately 110 validation repertoires, as reported in a later analysis.

Measured with immunoSEQ multiplex PCR; TCRdb has only the in-frame clones, and not every one. The sample has about 360,000 clones; just over 85% are singletons. Broader study findings: Specificity of a few CMV-associated chains for CMV antigens was verified in vitro. For most TCR sequences rarity was the rule, although some public TCRs occurred in many donors.

Details on this clone: Its antigen is not identified.

Unmatched junction bases numbered 2, after V lost 0 bases and J lost 5 bases. Germline-derived CDR1 and CDR2 are SGHRS and YFSETQ. The CDR3 covers 14 residues. The donors were part of the approximately 120-subject validation cohort, which stood apart from the roughly 730-subject first cohort. This TCR was sampled from a young woman in good health and CMV-seronegative. What was sequenced was PBMCs. The V gene is TRBV5-1, the J gene TRBJ1-5, with 7 bases identical to TRBD1. The CDR3 loop reads CASSLGGGDQPQHF. In DNA form, the CDR3 reads TGCGCCAGCAGCTTGGGAGGGGGCGATCAGCCCCAGCATTTT.